Below are 27 T cell receptor beta chains sequenced from a single sample in a study of T cell responses to AZD1222 COVID-19 vaccine. Produced via immunoSEQ multiplex PCR; TCRdb's table is partial and in-frame only. The sample shows more than 95,000 clones, 80% to 90% of them seen only once. Sample: peripheral blood, taken on day 0 of AZD1222 vaccination. Receptors originate from an adult in good health.

The chain recombines TRBV19 with TRBJ1-1; 8 nucleotides align to TRBD1. V was pared by 7 bases and J by 2 bases, with 6 bases of the junction left unmatched. Germline CDR1 is LNHDA and CDR2 is SQIVND (reference sequence). The CDR3 is made up of 14 amino acids. CDR3 in DNA: TGTGCCAGTACCGTAACAGGGGGAAACACTGAAGCTTTCTTT. Residues: CASTVTGGNTEAFF.

The genes are TRBV29-1 and TRBJ2-5; tentative D call: TRBD1 (5 bases). The ends were cut back, 0 bases at V and 4 bases at J, with 18 bases in the middle. Germline V gene data show CDR1 as SQVTM and CDR2 as ANQGSEA. This CDR3 is built from 16 residues. CDR3 nucleotides: TGCAGCGTTGAAGAGGGTTGGCCCTCAAGGGGAGAGACCCAGTACTTC. Its protein product is CSVEEGWPSRGETQYF.

With respect to this clone: The same CDR3 is also encoded by other DNA sequences in this sample. The chain joins TRBV24-1 to TRBJ1-5; D is undetermined. Germline lookup yields CDR1 KGHDR and CDR2 SFDVKD. The CDR3 covers 13 residues. V was cut by 5 bases and J by 2 bases, with 6 bases left in between. CDR3 nucleotides: TGTGCCACCAGTGCAGGTGGCAATCAGCCCCAGCATTTT. Protein: CATSAGGNQPQHF.

The genes are TRBV28 and TRBJ2-7, with 11 bases that match TRBD1. V lost 3 bases, J lost 3 bases, and 7 bases stayed unmatched. From germline, CDR1 is MDHEN and CDR2 SYDVKM. This CDR3 is 16 amino acids long. The CDR3 region is CASSFREGTGGYEQYF. CDR3 bases: TGTGCCAGCAGTTTTCGGGAAGGGACAGGGGGCTACGAGCAGTACTTC.

The rearrangement joins TRBV30 to TRBJ1-5; D is unclear. Deletions cut 2 bases from V and 4 bases from J, with 6 bases between. Per germline, CDR1 GTSNPN and CDR2 SVGIG (reference sequence). The CDR3 consists of 12 residues. The CDR3 DNA sequence: TGTGCCTGGAGTTTAAAAAATCAGCCCCAGCATTTT. It encodes CAWSLKNQPQHF.

This clone was recorded only once. The rearrangement links TRBV3-1 (or the pseudogene TRBV3-2) to TRBJ1-1; TRBD1 aligns across 7 bases. This CDR3 is built from 14 residues. Germline assignment: CDR1 LGHDT and CDR2 YNNKEL (reference sequence). The V gene end was trimmed by 1 base and the J gene end by 6 bases; junction bases not matched to a gene: 5. In nucleotides, the CDR3 is TGTGCCAGCAGCCAAGTGGACAGGCGGGCTGAAGCTTTCTTT. It encodes CASSQVDRRAEAFF.

This chain joins TRBV6-1 and TRBJ1-2, with D uncertain. With 2 bases removed from V and 2 bases from J, the gap between germline ends came to 3 bases. The CDR3 spans 12 residues. Germline V gene lookup returns CDR1 MNHNS and CDR2 SASEGT. CDR3 in amino acids: CASSESNYGYTF. In DNA, the CDR3 is TGTGCCAGCAGTGAATCCAACTATGGCTACACCTTC.

The J gene is TRBJ2-2, the V gene TRBV9; D gene ambiguous. Looked up from germline, CDR1 is SGDLS and CDR2 is YYNGEE. Trimming took off 0 bases at V and 7 bases at J, with 4 bases between the two ends. The CDR3 is made up of 12 amino acids. Here the CDR3 DNA reads TGTGCCAGCAGCGTAGGGGTCGGGGAGCTGTTTTTT. It codes for CASSVGVGELFF.

The V gene is TRBV27, the J gene TRBJ1-2, with D unclear. The length of the CDR3 is 13 residues. Per the germline V gene, CDR1 is MNHEY and CDR2 is SMNVEV (reference sequence). V was pared by 3 bases and J by 4 bases, with 9 bases between. The CDR3 DNA sequence: TGTGCCAGCAGTTTGGGTCTAACCTATGGCTACACCTTC. The encoded protein is CASSLGLTYGYTF.

The chain is built from TRBV2 and TRBJ2-1, with a tentative D call TRBD2 (5 bases). Trimming pared 4 bases from V and 8 bases from J, leaving 12 bases between. Looked up from germline, CDR1 is SNHLY and CDR2 is FYNNEI. This CDR3 has 13 residues. CDR3 nucleotide sequence: TGTGCCAGCAGTGTAAGTGAGGGCTATGAGCAGTTCTTC. It codes for CASSVSEGYEQFF.

The chain is built from TRBV6-5 and TRBJ2-7; maybe TRBD1 (5 bases). V was cut by 6 bases and J by 3 bases, with 18 bases left in between. CDR1 MNHEY and CDR2 SVGAGI come from the germline V gene. CDR3 length: 15 amino acids. CDR3 DNA sequence: TGTGCCAGCAGGTTACGGCAGGGTAGAGTCTACGAGCAGTACTTC. This translates into CASRLRQGRVYEQYF.

V is TRBV7-3 and J is TRBJ2-2, with 10 bases fitting TRBD2. Trimming took 5 bases from V and 3 from J; bases not matched to a gene: 9. Germline assignment: CDR1 SGHTA and CDR2 FQGTGA. This CDR3 is 17 amino acids long. The CDR3 DNA sequence: TGTGCCAGCAGCCCGGAGCTAGCGGGAGTTGACACCGGGGAGCTGTTTTTT. It specifies CASSPELAGVDTGELFF. The full variable domain, rest sourced from reference TRBV7-3 and TRBJ2-2, is GAGVSQTPSNKVTEKGKYVELRCDPISGHTALYWYRQSLGQGPEFLIYFQGTGAADDSGLPNDRFFAVRPEGSVSTLKIQRTERGDSAVYLCASSPELAGVDTGELFFGEGSRLTVL.

This chain joins TRBV6-5 and TRBJ2-2; 8 nucleotides match TRBD1. With 2 bases clipped from V and 6 bases from J, the junction kept 5 bases outside the gene matches. Germline CDR1 reads MNHEY; CDR2 reads SVGAGI. CDR3 size: 15 residues. The DNA for the CDR3 is TGTGCCAGCAGTTACCCTTCACAGGGGGCCGGGGAGCTGTTTTTT. This codes for CASSYPSQGAGELFF.

This clone was found once. This sample also contains other DNA sequences that code for the same CDR3. V gene TRBV4-1 combines with J gene TRBJ1-5, with D perhaps matching TRBD1 (6 bases). Germline V gene data show CDR1 as MGHRA and CDR2 as YSYEKL. Trimming cost V 0 bases and J 2 bases, with 11 bases left between them. The CDR3 covers 16 residues. The CDR3 reads CASSQDGGLGNQPQHF. As DNA, the CDR3 is TGCGCCAGCAGCCAAGATGGGGGGCTGGGCAATCAGCCCCAGCATTTT.

This clone was observed once. The V gene is TRBV5-1, the J gene TRBJ2-1, with TRBD1 matching 7 bases. The CDR3 consists of 15 residues. V shed 2 bases, J shed 0 bases, and the junction held 2 bases outside the gene matches. Germline V gene data show CDR1 as SGHRS and CDR2 as YFSETQ. CDR3 in DNA: TGCGCCAGCAGCTTCGGGACAGACTCCTACAATGAGCAGTTCTTC. Its translation is CASSFGTDSYNEQFF.

Of note for this clone: The same CDR3 also results from other DNA sequences found in this sample. This rearrangement joins TRBV18 to TRBJ1-4; 7 nucleotides align to TRBD1. This CDR3 is built from 15 residues. Trimming cost V 0 bases and J 5 bases; bases outside gene matches: 3. CDR1 KGHSH and CDR2 LQKENI come from the germline V gene. This CDR3 is CASSPPGQRNEKLFF. The CDR3 nucleotides are TGTGCCAGCTCACCACCGGGACAGAGGAATGAAAAACTGTTTTTT. Full variable domain (outside the CDR3, taken from reference TRBV18 and TRBJ1-4): NAGVMQNPRHLVRRRGQEARLRCSPMKGHSHVYWYRQLPEEGLKFMVYLQKENIIDESGMPKERFSAEFPKEGPSILRIQQVVRGDSAAYFCASSPPGQRNEKLFFGSGTQLSVL.

The chain couples TRBV6-1 to TRBJ1-1; no clear D gene. V gave up 2 bases and J gave up 4 bases, with 11 bases separating them. CDR3 size: 14 residues. CDR1 and CDR2 (germline): MNHNS, SASEGT. The CDR3 reads CASSEPYVGTEAFF. CDR3 sequence (DNA): TGTGCCAGCAGTGAACCCTACGTCGGCACTGAAGCTTTCTTT.

The chain recombines TRBV3-1 (or the pseudogene TRBV3-2) with TRBJ2-7; D may match TRBD1 or TRBD2 (5 bases each). The CDR3 runs 15 residues. Germline lookup yields CDR1 LGHDT and CDR2 YNNKEL (reference sequence). Trimming shortened V by 6 bases and J by 3 bases, and 18 bases separated the two germline ends. For the CDR3, the DNA is TGTGCCAGCAGTCGAGAGGGGTTCTGGGGCTACGAGCAGTACTTC. This encodes CASSREGFWGYEQYF.

The chain links TRBV25-1 to TRBJ2-7; D ambiguous. V was shortened by 3 bases and J by 0 bases, with 6 bases between the two germline ends. This CDR3 spans 13 amino acids. Germline CDR1 and CDR2: MGHDK and SYGVNS. CDR3 residues: CASSDQSSYEQYF. As DNA, the CDR3 is TGTGCCAGCAGTGACCAGAGCTCCTACGAGCAGTACTTC.

This chain connects TRBV10-3 to TRBJ1-2, with 7 bases identical to TRBD1. Germline loops: CDR1 ENHRY, CDR2 SYGVKD. The V gene end was trimmed by 6 bases and the J gene end by 2 bases; junction bases not matched to a gene: 3. The CDR3 extends over 13 amino acids. In DNA, the CDR3 is TGTGCCATCAGCCAACAGGGGAACTATGGCTACACCTTC. Encoded protein: CAISQQGNYGYTF.

As for this clone: Other DNA variants within this sample encode the same CDR3. The J gene is TRBJ2-7, the V gene TRBV7-8; 7 nucleotides align to TRBD1. The length of the CDR3 is 14 residues. Looked up from germline, CDR1 is SGHVS and CDR2 is FQNEAQ. After removal of 5 bases from V and 7 bases from J, the junction contained 11 bases not matched to a gene. The CDR3 region has the DNA TGTGCCAGCAGCGTCAACAGGGGCCCGGGGGAGCAGTACTTC. Translation: CASSVNRGPGEQYF.

V and J are TRBV27 and TRBJ2-3, with a possible D match to TRBD2 (6 bases). Germline CDR1 is MNHEY and CDR2 is SMNVEV (reference sequence). V was clipped by 1 base and J by 0 bases, with 14 bases between them. The CDR3 sequence is 17 residues long. CDR3 nucleotides: TGTGCCAGCAGTTTATTTCCTAGCGAGGCTAGCACAGATACGCAGTATTTT. Translation gives CASSLFPSEASTDTQYF.

The V gene is TRBV24-1, the J gene TRBJ2-7; weak D call: TRBD2 (5 bases). The CDR3 has 16 residues. The germline gives CDR1 KGHDR, CDR2 SFDVKD. The V end lost 6 bases, the J end lost 2 bases, and 19 bases lay between the germline ends. CDR3 nucleotide sequence: TGTGCCACCAGTCCCTTACGCGAGGGTTTAGCCTACGAGCAGTACTTC. The encoded protein is CATSPLREGLAYEQYF.

CDR3 amino acids: CASSKTSGRAYNEQFF. The CDR3 bases are TGTGCCAGCAGCAAAACTAGCGGGAGGGCTTACAATGAGCAGTTCTTC. The chain carries TRBV7-7 and TRBJ2-1; TRBD2 matches 13 bases. The ends lost 5 bases at V and 4 bases at J; junction bases unmatched: 5. Looked up from germline, CDR1 is SSHAT and CDR2 is FNYEAQ (reference sequence). This CDR3 has 16 amino acids. Complete variable domain (other parts from reference TRBV7-7 and TRBJ2-1): GAGVSQSPRYKVTKRGQDVTLRCDPISSHATLYWYQQALGQGPEFLTYFNYEAQPDKSGLPSDRFSAERPEGSISTLTIQRTEQRDSAMYRCASSKTSGRAYNEQFFGPGTRLTVL.

This rearrangement joins TRBV27 to TRBJ1-2; 8 bases map to TRBD1. V trimming: 0 bases; J trimming: 4 bases; junction bases outside the gene matches: 13. The germline gives CDR1 MNHEY, CDR2 SMNVEV (reference sequence). The CDR3 runs 18 residues. CDR3 sequence reads: CASSLSRSGQGAPYGYTF. For the CDR3, the DNA is TGTGCCAGCAGTTTATCTCGCTCGGGGCAGGGGGCCCCCTATGGCTACACCTTC.

The chain links TRBV25-1 to TRBJ1-4; D is ambiguous. This CDR3 has 16 residues. Deletions cut 1 base from V and 0 bases from J, with 9 bases between. Per germline, CDR1 MGHDK and CDR2 SYGVNS. CDR3 nucleotides: TGTGCCAGCAGTGAATGGCAGATATCAACTAATGAAAAACTGTTTTTT. This codes for CASSEWQISTNEKLFF.

This clone was recorded a few times. This chain uses TRBV30 with TRBJ1-1, with TRBD1 matching over 9 bases. This CDR3 region has 14 residues. J gave up 7 bases and V 3 bases, and 9 bases lay outside the gene matches. Germline CDR1 is GTSNPN and CDR2 is SVGIG (reference sequence). The CDR3 loop is CAWSGRTGVNEAFF. As DNA, the CDR3 is TGTGCCTGGAGCGGACGGACAGGGGTTAATGAAGCTTTCTTT. Filled out from reference TRBV30 and TRBJ1-1, the complete variable domain reads SQTIHQWPATLVQPVGSPLSLECTVEGTSNPNLYWYRQAAGRGLQLLFYSVGIGQISSEVPQNLSASRPQDRQFILSSKKLLLSDSGFYLCAWSGRTGVNEAFFGQGTRLTVV.